The 23 T cell receptor beta chains presented below share a single source sample, sequenced in a study of cytomegalovirus exposure and HLA in healthy donors. A multiplex PCR was run with 60 Vbeta primers and 13 Jbeta primers. Assay: immunoSEQ multiplex PCR; the TCRdb copy retains only in-frame clones and omits some. This table has roughly 100,000 clones, approximately 80% appearing once. Sequences were obtained from PBMCs. The receptors shown here come from a male donor in good health and CMV-seropositive.

This clone has more than one count but fewer than ten. The chain employs TRBV18 and TRBJ1-2; 7 nucleotides line up with TRBD1. The CDR3 is 14 residues long. V was clipped by 2 bases and J by 8 bases; unmatched bases: 8. Germline-derived CDR1 and CDR2 are KGHSH and LQKENI. The CDR3 here is CASSPMRQGGGYTF. The CDR3 bases are TGTGCCAGCTCACCAATGCGGCAGGGGGGCGGCTACACCTTC.

The CDR3 is CASSSDSSTDTQYF. As DNA, the CDR3 is TGCGCCAGCAGCTCGGACAGTAGCACAGATACGCAGTATTTT. The V gene is TRBV5-1, the J gene TRBJ2-3, with a possible D match to TRBD1 (6 bases). V lost 3 bases and J 0 bases, leaving 8 bases between the germline ends. CDR1 SGHRS and CDR2 YFSETQ come from the germline V gene. The CDR3 is 14 amino acids.

The chain employs TRBV5-5 and TRBJ2-3, with D possibly matching TRBD1 (5 bases). Trimming pared 6 bases from V and 0 bases from J, leaving 14 bases between. CDR1 SGHKS and CDR2 YYEKEE come from the germline V gene (reference sequence). The CDR3 covers 15 residues. CDR3 DNA: TGTGCCAGCAACCAGGGCTTGCCCAGCACAGATACGCAGTATTTT. It codes for CASNQGLPSTDTQYF.

V and J are TRBV6-1 and TRBJ2-3, with 9 bases matching TRBD2. This CDR3 is built from 15 residues. J lost 4 bases, V lost 6 bases, and 8 bases had no gene match. Germline lookup yields CDR1 MNHNS and CDR2 SASEGT. CDR3 amino acids: CASSWGAGGPDTQYF. The CDR3, as DNA: TGTGCCAGCAGCTGGGGGGCGGGAGGGCCAGATACGCAGTATTTT.

V and J are TRBV25-1 and TRBJ1-6, with 7 bases aligning to TRBD1. Germline CDR1 and CDR2: MGHDK and SYGVNS. CDR3 size: 15 residues. With 3 bases clipped from V and 10 bases from J, the junction kept 9 bases outside the gene matches. CDR3 loop: CASSDPQGPGSPLHF. CDR3 nucleotides: TGTGCCAGCAGTGACCCACAGGGGCCGGGGTCACCCCTCCACTTT.

The chain is built from TRBV7-9 and TRBJ2-5, with D unclear. With the DNA end fitting TRBJ2-7 better, the J assignment may be wrong. The CDR3 runs 11 residues. Germline CDR1 SEHNR, CDR2 FQNEAQ (reference sequence). The CDR3 DNA is TGTGCCAGCAGCTTGAATACCGAGCAGTACTTC. Translation: CASSLNTEQYF.

The V call is TRBV18, the J call TRBJ2-1, with no clear D. The CDR3 sequence is 13 residues long. The V and J ends lost 3 bases and 5 bases respectively, with 8 bases between them. The germline CDR1 and CDR2 sequences are KGHSH and LQKENI. The CDR3, as DNA: TGTGCCAGCTCACCCAATGGAGACAATGAGCAGTTCTTC. This encodes CASSPNGDNEQFF. Complete variable domain (other parts from reference TRBV18 and TRBJ2-1): NAGVMQNPRHLVRRRGQEARLRCSPMKGHSHVYWYRQLPEEGLKFMVYLQKENIIDESGMPKERFSAEFPKEGPSILRIQQVVRGDSAAYFCASSPNGDNEQFFGPGTRLTVL.

This clone was observed a handful of times. The chain carries TRBV5-1 and TRBJ1-5; D uncertain. V was shortened by 4 bases and J by 4 bases, with 9 bases between the two germline ends. Germline CDR1 and CDR2: SGHRS and YFSETQ. CDR3 length equals 13 residues. CDR3 protein: CASSPELNQPQHF. The CDR3 DNA follows: TGCGCCAGCAGCCCGGAGCTTAATCAGCCCCAGCATTTT.

On this clone itself: A junction end diverges from the germline sequence, so it may reflect a read error. This chain uses TRBV7-2 with TRBJ2-6, with TRBD1 as a possible D gene (5 bases). In germline, CDR1 is SGHTA, CDR2 FQGNSA. The CDR3 consists of 15 residues. CDR3 nucleotides: TGTGCCAGCAGCCGGATCTTCTCTGGGGCCAACGGCCTGACTTTC. Protein: CASSRIFSGANGLTF.

The V call is TRBV10-3, the J call TRBJ2-3; a weak D match, TRBD2 (5 bases). V was shortened by 2 bases and J by 1 base, with 13 bases between the two germline ends. The CDR3 has 16 amino acids. CDR1 and CDR2 (germline): ENHRY, SYGVKD. CDR3 DNA: TGTGCCATCAGTGAGACCTCAGCGGCCCGCACAGATACGCAGTATTTT. It codes for CAISETSAARTDTQYF.

This rearrangement joins TRBV7-2 to TRBJ2-1; 13 bases match TRBD2. The CDR3 covers 18 residues. V was pared by 3 bases and J by 10 bases, with 15 bases of the junction left unmatched. The germline V gene has CDR1 SGHTA and CDR2 FQGNSA. Here the CDR3 reads CASSFAPGLAGAPGEQFF. DNA of the CDR3: TGTGCCAGCAGCTTCGCCCCAGGACTAGCGGGGGCACCGGGGGAGCAGTTCTTC.

This clone was recorded only once. This rearrangement joins TRBV5-4 to TRBJ2-5; 7 nucleotides align to TRBD2. V trimming: 0 bases; J trimming: 5 bases; junction bases outside the gene matches: 1. The CDR3 spans 13 residues. Germline V gene data show CDR1 as SGHNT and CDR2 as YYREEE (reference sequence). The CDR3 sequence is CASSLVGGETQYF. CDR3 bases: TGTGCCAGCAGCTTGGTCGGGGGGGAGACCCAGTACTTC.

This chain connects TRBV5-5 to TRBJ1-1; TRBD1 aligns across 10 bases. Per the germline V gene, CDR1 is SGHKS and CDR2 is YYEKEE (reference sequence). The CDR3 spans 14 residues. Germline trimming cut 4 bases from V and 3 bases from J; bases unmatched to any gene: 3. The DNA of the CDR3 is TGTGCCAGCAGCAGCGGGACAGGGGACACTGAAGCTTTCTTT. Its translation: CASSSGTGDTEAFF.

The rearrangement uses TRBV15 and TRBJ1-2; no clear D gene. Germline CDR1 is LNHNV and CDR2 is YYDKDF (reference sequence). The CDR3 runs 13 residues. Trimming stripped 0 bases from V and 4 bases from J, with 6 bases between. The chain's CDR3 is CATSRDVVYGYTF. The CDR3 bases are TGTGCCACCAGCAGAGACGTAGTCTATGGCTACACCTTC. Combining the CDR3 with reference TRBV15 and TRBJ1-2 gives the whole variable domain DAMVIQNPRYQVTQFGKPVTLSCSQTLNHNVMYWYQQKSSQAPKLLFHYYDKDFNNEADTPDNFQSRRPNTSFCFLDIRSPGLGDTAMYLCATSRDVVYGYTFGSGTRLTVV.

The rearrangement joins TRBV7-2 to TRBJ2-7, with D maybe TRBD1 (6 bases). The ends were cut back, 1 base at V and 2 bases at J, with 12 bases in the middle. CDR3 length equals 15 residues. CDR1 and CDR2 (germline): SGHTA, FQGNSA. As DNA, the CDR3 is TGTGCCAGCAGCTTAGGAAGGGGGTCCCCCTACGAGCAGTACTTC. Translated, it gives CASSLGRGSPYEQYF.

The V gene is TRBV11-2, the J gene TRBJ2-1; 10 nucleotides line up with TRBD1. The trim removed 3 bases at V and 6 bases at J, leaving 5 bases unmatched. CDR1 is SGHAT, CDR2 FQNNGV, per germline. This CDR3 comprises 15 residues. DNA of the CDR3: TGTGCCAGCAGCTTTACTGGGGACAGGGGCAATGAGCAGTTCTTC. Its translation: CASSFTGDRGNEQFF. The variable domain in full, completed from reference TRBV11-2 and TRBJ2-1, reads EAGVAQSPRYKIIEKRQSVAFWCNPISGHATLYWYQQILGQGPKLLIQFQNNGVVDDSQLPKDRFSAERLKGVDSTLKIQPAKLEDSAVYLCASSFTGDRGNEQFFGPGTRLTVL.

This clone has just a few counts. The chain carries TRBV5-1 and TRBJ2-5, with D unresolved. Trimming took off 4 bases at V and 5 bases at J, with 6 bases between the two ends. In germline, CDR1 is SGHRS, CDR2 YFSETQ. There are 11 residues in the CDR3. The CDR3 DNA reads as TGCGCCAGCAGCCCCGGGGAGACCCAGTACTTC. Translated: CASSPGETQYF.

The V and J genes are TRBV18 and TRBJ2-2, with 7 positions matching TRBD2. V shed 3 bases, J shed 1 base, and the junction held 2 bases outside the gene matches. In germline, CDR1 is KGHSH, CDR2 LQKENI. This CDR3 region has 15 residues. CDR3 DNA sequence: TGTGCCAGCTCACCGACTAGCCTGAACACCGGGGAGCTGTTTTTT. This translates into CASSPTSLNTGELFF.

The gene calls are TRBV28 and TRBJ2-5; TRBD2 agrees at 9 bases. Germline V gives CDR1 MDHEN, CDR2 SYDVKM. The CDR3 runs to 16 residues. The ends lost 4 bases at V and 4 bases at J; junction bases unmatched: 10. The CDR3 region is CASSSLAREGGETQYF. CDR3 coding DNA: TGTGCCAGCAGTTCTCTGGCGCGGGAGGGTGGAGAGACCCAGTACTTC.

The chain has TRBV30 and TRBJ1-2, with D tentatively TRBD1 (6 bases). The CDR3 has 12 amino acids. The V gene lost 4 bases and the J gene lost 1 base, with 7 bases spanning the gap. Germline assignment: CDR1 GTSNPN and CDR2 SVGIG (reference sequence). The CDR3 DNA follows: TGTGCCTGGACCAGGGGTAACTATGGCTACACCTTC. Protein sequence: CAWTRGNYGYTF. Full variable domain (missing parts from reference TRBV30 and TRBJ1-2): SQTIHQWPATLVQPVGSPLSLECTVEGTSNPNLYWYRQAAGRGLQLLFYSVGIGQISSEVPQNLSASRPQDRQFILSSKKLLLSDSGFYLCAWTRGNYGYTFGSGTRLTVV.

The rearrangement joins TRBV28 to TRBJ1-1, with 11 bases lining up with TRBD1. The CDR3 length is 15 residues. With 4 bases clipped from V and 4 bases from J, the junction kept 5 bases outside the gene matches. In germline, CDR1 is MDHEN, CDR2 SYDVKM. CDR3 in amino acids: CASSSSGTGGTEAFF. The DNA of the CDR3 is TGTGCCAGCAGTTCCTCCGGGACAGGGGGCACTGAAGCTTTCTTT.

V usage is TRBV6-5 and J usage is TRBJ2-7; 8 nucleotides match TRBD1. The CDR3 is 15 amino acids. With V trimmed by 6 bases and J by 5 bases, 12 bases remained unmatched. Germline V gene data show CDR1 as MNHEY and CDR2 as SVGAGI. This CDR3 reads CASSRTRTGKDEQYF. CDR3 bases: TGTGCCAGCAGCCGAACCCGGACAGGGAAAGACGAGCAGTACTTC.

V gene TRBV5-5 combines with J gene TRBJ2-7, with a tentative D call TRBD1 (5 bases). V lost 0 bases and J lost 7, with 20 bases in between. There are 16 residues in the CDR3. Germline-derived CDR1 and CDR2 are SGHKS and YYEKEE (reference sequence). CDR3 protein: CASSLDPAGMFEEQYF. The CDR3 bases are TGTGCCAGCAGCTTGGATCCGGCAGGGATGTTCGAGGAGCAGTACTTC.